The present entry profiles one TCR beta chain with its context. The germline gives CDR1 MNHNS, CDR2 SASEGT. Germline trimming cut 0 bases from V and 10 bases from J; bases unmatched to any gene: 6. This CDR3 contains 15 residues. The data originate from a study of blood T cell repertoires in COVID-19. The data were produced by immunoSEQ multiplex PCR, yet TCRdb's version contains in-frame clones alone and is incomplete. The table lists 120,000 or so clones, about 88% of them singletons, with more than 1.5% in the top ten. The V call is TRBV6-1, the J call TRBJ1-6, with 7 positions matching TRBD1. Sequencing was carried out using peripheral blood. This TCR came from a human donor in a cohort sampled during active COVID-19. CDR3 nucleotide sequence: TGTGCCAGCAGTGAAGCGCGACAGGGAAAATCACCCCTCCACTTT. Amino acids: CASSEARQGKSPLHF.